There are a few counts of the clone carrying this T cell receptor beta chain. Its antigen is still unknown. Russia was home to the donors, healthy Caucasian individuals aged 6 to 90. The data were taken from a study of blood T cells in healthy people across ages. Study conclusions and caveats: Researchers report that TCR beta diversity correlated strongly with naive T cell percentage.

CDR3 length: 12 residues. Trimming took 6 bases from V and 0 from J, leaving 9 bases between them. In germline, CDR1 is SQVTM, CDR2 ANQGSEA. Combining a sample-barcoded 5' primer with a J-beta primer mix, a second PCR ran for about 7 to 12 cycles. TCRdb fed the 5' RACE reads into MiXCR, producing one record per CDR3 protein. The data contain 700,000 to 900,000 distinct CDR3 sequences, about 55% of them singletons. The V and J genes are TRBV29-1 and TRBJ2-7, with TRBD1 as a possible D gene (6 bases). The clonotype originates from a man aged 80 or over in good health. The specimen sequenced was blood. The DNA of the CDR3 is TGCAGCGTGACAGGACTCTCCTACGAGCAGTACTTC. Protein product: CSVTGLSYEQYF.